This is a list of T cell receptor beta chains from one sample in a study of patients and donors after allogeneic stem cell transplantation. TCRdb re-called the RT-PCR reads through MiXCR, storing one row per CDR3 protein. The sample includes about a million distinct CDR3 sequences, under 20% of them seen just once. Sequencing was done on a sample of blood, either unsorted or a sorted T cell fraction (not recorded which). The receptors shown here come from a human donor who was either an allogeneic HSCT recipient or a stem cell or donor lymphocyte infusion donor (not recorded which). It is not recorded whose cells these are; they may come from a transplant donor. Each CDR3 is given with its conserved first and last residue. The order of the fields is V gene, clone size, J gene, CDR3 length, D gene, CDR3 protein, CDR3 DNA. A D gene is named only where the DNA matches it firmly. Not all rows give a size; the values are once, few, many and, for expanded clones, a class.

TRBV10-3	few	TRBJ1-4	11	.	CATSYFEKLFF	TGTGCCACCTCATACTTTGAAAAACTGTTTTTT
TRBV5-1	.	TRBJ1-6	18	TRBD1	CASSLDRGRSPYNSPLHF	TGCGCCAGCAGCTTGGACAGGGGGCGCAGTCCCTATAATTCACCCCTCCACTTT
TRBV28	.	TRBJ1-6	14	TRBD1	CASREDRGTSPLHF	TGTGCCAGCAGGGAGGACAGGGGTACTTCACCCCTCCACTTT
TRBV29-1	few	TRBJ2-2	13	.	CSVGARASGELFF	TGCAGCGTGGGGGCCAGGGCCTCCGGGGAGCTGTTTTTT
TRBV20-1	.	TRBJ2-7	15	TRBD2	CSALRASGTSYEQYF	TGCAGTGCGCTAAGGGCTAGCGGCACCTCCTACGAGCAGTACTTC
TRBV3-1	.	TRBJ2-1	14	TRBD1	CASSPLTGDNEQFF	TGTGCCAGCAGCCCTCTAACAGGGGACAATGAGCAGTTCTTC
TRBV5-1	few	TRBJ2-2	15	.	CASSPQGLGTGELFF	TGCGCCAGCAGCCCACAGGGACTTGGCACCGGGGAGCTGTTTTTT
TRBV29-1	.	TRBJ2-2	13	TRBD2	CSVGTSGSGELFF	TGCAGCGTTGGGACTAGCGGGAGCGGGGAGCTGTTTTTT
TRBV5-1	few	TRBJ1-3	16	TRBD1	CASSLRDRTTGNTIYF	TGCGCCAGCAGCTTACGGGACAGGACTACTGGAAACACCATATATTTT
TRBV7-9	.	TRBJ1-2	14	TRBD1	CASSSTGAPPGYTF	TGTGCCAGCAGTTCAACAGGGGCTCCCCCTGGCTACACCTTC
TRBV7-9	.	TRBJ1-1	16	TRBD1	CASSPRDSTPDPEAFF	TGTGCCAGCAGCCCCCGGGACAGCACCCCTGACCCTGAAGCTTTCTTT
TRBV29-1	few	TRBJ2-5	13	.	CSAQAALQETQYF	TGCAGCGCACAAGCGGCGCTCCAAGAGACCCAGTACTTC
TRBV15	few	TRBJ2-3	17	.	CATSKGTPGASTDTQYF	TGTGCCACCAGTAAGGGTACCCCCGGGGCTAGCACAGATACGCAGTATTTT
TRBV3-1	.	TRBJ1-1	15	.	CASSRDIPERYEAFF	TGTGCCAGCAGCCGCGACATCCCGGAGCGCTATGAAGCTTTCTTT
TRBV7-2	.	TRBJ2-7	16	TRBD2	CASSTQPGGAGYEQYF	TGTGCCAGCAGCACCCAGCCCGGGGGGGCAGGATACGAGCAGTACTTC
TRBV2	.	TRBJ2-7	15	TRBD2	CASSDPSGRINEQYF	TGTGCCAGCAGTGATCCTAGCGGGAGGATCAACGAGCAGTACTTC